The T cell receptor beta chain under discussion was sequenced for a study of cytomegalovirus exposure and HLA in healthy donors. Across the study: Falling in the Caucasian-associated ancestry cluster were approximately 86% of approximately 400 genotyped donors. Study outcomes and limitations: Later on, analysis showed that most CMV-associated TCR beta chains appeared to be HLA-restricted.

This clone was picked up a small number of times. No antigen is known for it. PCR employed 60 Vbeta and 13 Jbeta primers. Measured with immunoSEQ multiplex PCR; TCRdb has only the in-frame clones, and not every one. The sample records 200,000 to 300,000 clones, 70% to 90% being singletons. The CDR3 is made up of 14 amino acids. Germline values: CDR1 SGHRS, CDR2 YFSETQ. The ends lost 7 bases at V and 5 bases at J; junction bases unmatched: 10. The clonotype originates from a woman in her thirties or forties in good health and CMV-seropositive. Sequenced sample: PBMCs. The chain couples TRBV5-1 to TRBJ1-2; 8 bases are shared with TRBD1. CDR3 in amino acids: CASESGTGLYGYTF. In DNA form, the CDR3 reads TGCGCCAGCGAGAGTGGGACAGGACTTTATGGCTACACCTTC.